This is a list of T cell receptor beta chains from one sample in a study of cytomegalovirus exposure and HLA in healthy donors. Libraries were prepared by immunoSEQ multiplex PCR; TCRdb keeps only in-frame clonotypes and omits some of them. The sample yields under 250,000 clones, 82% seen once. The sample was PBMCs. The receptors shown here come from a woman in her forties in good health and CMV-seronegative. The CDR3 runs from the conserved cysteine through the conserved F or W. The size field is filled for only some rows; it gives once, few, many or a size class.

j_call,v_call,clone_size,cdr3_aa
TRBJ1-2,TRBV7-2,.,CASSSTVNYGYTF
TRBJ2-5,TRBV27,.,CASSQTRASGNLWGSLETQYF
TRBJ2-7,TRBV11-3,.,CASSLRGTYEQYF
TRBJ2-1,TRBV11-2,.,CASTSWDRSDGEQFF
TRBJ2-1,TRBV28,.,CASTAGLHEQFF
TRBJ2-5,TRBV30,.,CAWSSGDRGQETQYF
TRBJ1-5,TRBV7-9,.,CSSSFEQTEGDQPQHF
TRBJ1-1,TRBV7-3,.,CASSPRMNTEAFF
TRBJ1-2,TRBV5-5,.,CASSPLTGGGLGSYTF
TRBJ1-1,TRBV6-5,.,CASSTGTPNTEAFF
TRBJ1-1,TRBV2,.,CASRGQGRNSEAFF
TRBJ2-5,TRBV6-5,.,CASSYGRLGEAQYF
TRBJ2-3,TRBV27,.,CASSLRGTSRTIGDTQYF
TRBJ2-5,TRBV14,.,CASSYGPGGETQYF
TRBJ1-6,TRBV7-9,.,CASRVSGSNSPLHF
TRBJ2-1,TRBV7-2,.,CASRPLASLYNEQFF
TRBJ2-3,TRBV6-4,.,CASSDSSGGGADTQYF
TRBJ2-7,TRBV5-1,.,CASSLFSRGSSYEQYF
TRBJ2-3,TRBV7-3,.,CASSLGPRGSGRLYDTQYF
TRBJ2-5,TRBV7-3,.,CASSSSNRGTQYF
TRBJ2-7,TRBV25-1,.,CASSELQGGSEQYF
TRBJ2-7,TRBV11-1,.,CASSPLNRVYEQYF
TRBJ2-5,TRBV9,.,CASSVWGGQETQYF
TRBJ2-7,TRBV5-1,once,CASSPGQGVYEQYF
TRBJ2-5,TRBV6-5,.,CASSYGGSQETQYF
TRBJ2-7,TRBV27,.,CASRLGGSTYEQYF
TRBJ1-5,TRBV28,.,CASSSLQPQHF
TRBJ2-7,TRBV18,.,CASSLQGVGALYEQYF
TRBJ1-1,TRBV7-9,.,CASSFTGQPKNTEAFF
TRBJ2-7,TRBV11-2,.,CASTLQLAGGYEQYF
TRBJ2-1,TRBV30,.,CAWSVSGSKVQFF
TRBJ1-5,TRBV19,.,CASNGQGNQPQHF
TRBJ1-1,TRBV2,few,CASTGQGTEAFF
TRBJ2-5,TRBV5-4,.,CASNRPGGETQYF
TRBJ2-1,TRBV27,.,CASSPSAGGYNEQFF
.,TRBV6-5,.,CASSYYGQGYEQYF
TRBJ2-1,TRBV7-3,.,CASSFAGGDYNEQFF
TRBJ2-3,TRBV4-1,.,CASSQAAGGPYTQYF
TRBJ2-1,TRBV14,.,CASSRGLAGVYEQFF
TRBJ2-3,TRBV28,.,CASSRQGTSTDTQYF
TRBJ2-3,TRBV7-8,once,CASSLALAPATDTQYF
TRBJ1-5,TRBV6-1,.,CASSEIPGGGGQPQHF
TRBJ2-7,TRBV27,.,CASSTGHLYEQYF
TRBJ2-2,TRBV10-3,.,CAINSAGDLHTGELFF
TRBJ2-1,TRBV2,few,CASSRGLNNEQFF